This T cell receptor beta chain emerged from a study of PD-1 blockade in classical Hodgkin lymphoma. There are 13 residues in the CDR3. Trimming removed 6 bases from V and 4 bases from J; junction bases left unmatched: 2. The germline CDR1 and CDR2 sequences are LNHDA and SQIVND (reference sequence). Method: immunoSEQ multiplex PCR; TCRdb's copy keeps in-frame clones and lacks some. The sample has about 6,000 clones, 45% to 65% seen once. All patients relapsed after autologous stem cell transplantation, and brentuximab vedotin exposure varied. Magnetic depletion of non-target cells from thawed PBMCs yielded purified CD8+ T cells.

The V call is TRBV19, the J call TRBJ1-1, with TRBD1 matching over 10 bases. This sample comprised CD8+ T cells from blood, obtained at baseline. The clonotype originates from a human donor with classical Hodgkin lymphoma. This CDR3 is CASRRDRGTEAFF. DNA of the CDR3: TGTGCCAGTAGAAGGGACAGGGGCACTGAAGCTTTCTTT.